The 27 T cell receptor beta chains reported below all come from one sample, sequenced in a study of cytomegalovirus exposure and HLA in healthy donors. The PCR had 60 Vbeta and 13 Jbeta primers. Sequencing was performed with immunoSEQ multiplex PCR; in TCRdb, only in-frame clones are kept and a portion is missing. The sample yields over 150,000 clones, roughly 80% seen once. The sample taken for sequencing was PBMCs. The receptor set was obtained from a man younger than 45 in good health and CMV-seropositive.

The chain employs TRBV19 and TRBJ2-2; 12 bases are shared with TRBD2. CDR3 size: 17 residues. The germline gives CDR1 LNHDA, CDR2 SQIVND (reference sequence). With 4 bases clipped from V and 5 bases from J, the junction kept 8 bases outside the gene matches. The CDR3 sequence is CASSTLAGGPGTGELFF. Here the CDR3 DNA reads TGTGCCAGTAGTACCCTAGCGGGGGGGCCGGGAACCGGGGAGCTGTTTTTT.

The J gene is TRBJ1-5, the V gene TRBV30; 7 nucleotides agree with TRBD1. The CDR3 has 13 residues. CDR1 GTSNPN and CDR2 SVGIG come from the germline V gene (reference sequence). Trimming at V came to 5 bases and at J to 5 bases, leaving 6 bases not matched to a gene. The CDR3 coding sequence is TGTGCCTGGTCGACAGGGATCGATCAGCCCCAGCATTTT. Its protein product is CAWSTGIDQPQHF.

The chain links TRBV28 to TRBJ1-5, with a weak D call TRBD1 (5 bases). The germline V gene has CDR1 MDHEN and CDR2 SYDVKM. V lost 5 bases and J lost 2, with 13 bases in between. The CDR3 sequence is 15 residues long. As DNA, the CDR3 is TGTGCCAGCAGTGGCAGGGAAGGAGGCAATCAGCCCCAGCATTTT. Translation: CASSGREGGNQPQHF.

This clone was recorded a few times. V usage is TRBV5-6 and J usage is TRBJ2-7, with D perhaps TRBD1 (5 bases). The germline V gene has CDR1 SGHDT and CDR2 YYEEEE. The CDR3 loop spans 13 amino acids. V lost 0 bases to trimming and J lost 2 bases, with 6 bases between them. CDR3 in DNA: TGTGCCAGCAGCTTGGGCAGGGCCTACGAGCAGTACTTC. The encoded protein is CASSLGRAYEQYF.

The chain is built from TRBV11-2 and TRBJ1-2, with TRBD1 as a possible D gene (6 bases). The germline V gene has CDR1 SGHAT and CDR2 FQNNGV. Trimming removed 4 bases from V and 7 bases from J, with 16 bases in between. CDR3 length equals 14 residues. CDR3 nucleotide sequence: TGTGCCAGCAGCTCTCGGGGGGCCCCTTTTGGCTACACCTTC. Translating it yields CASSSRGAPFGYTF.

The CDR3 loop is CASSLVGVGIGYGYTF. DNA of the CDR3: TGTGCCAGCAGCTTAGTAGGGGTAGGGATCGGCTATGGCTACACCTTC. The rearrangement joins TRBV7-9 to TRBJ1-2; perhaps TRBD1 as D (5 bases). This CDR3 region has 16 residues. Germline values: CDR1 SEHNR, CDR2 FQNEAQ (reference sequence). Trimming took off 1 base at V and 4 bases at J, with 16 bases between the two ends.

CDR3 DNA sequence: TGTGCTAGTGGTTTGGCCGGACTAGCGGGGGGGTCAGATACGCAGTATTTT. Translated, it gives CASGLAGLAGGSDTQYF. The rearrangement links TRBV12-5 to TRBJ2-3, with TRBD2 identical over 15 bases. With 1 base clipped from V and 4 bases from J, the junction kept 3 bases outside the gene matches. Looked up from germline, CDR1 is LGHNT and CDR2 is FRNRAP. The CDR3 length is 17 residues.

This sequence joins TRBV6-6 and TRBJ2-7; unclear D gene. In germline, CDR1 is MNHNY, CDR2 SVGAGI (reference sequence). V gave up 2 bases and J gave up 6 bases, with 17 bases separating them. This CDR3 spans 15 amino acids. CDR3 loop: CASSYIRVRVPEQYF. Written as DNA, the CDR3 is TGTGCCAGCAGTTACATCCGGGTCCGGGTTCCCGAGCAGTACTTC.

The J gene is TRBJ1-4, the V gene TRBV9; 8 positions match TRBD1. CDR3 length: 16 residues. Germline CDR1 reads SGDLS; CDR2 reads YYNGEE. The V and J ends lost 0 bases and 7 bases, in that order; junction bases with no gene match: 8. The CDR3: CASSVGTGGGGEKLFF. For the CDR3, the DNA is TGTGCCAGCAGCGTAGGTACAGGGGGAGGAGGTGAAAAACTGTTTTTT.

CDR3 residues: CASSAQRGSTDTQYF. CDR3 DNA sequence: TGTGCCAGCAGTGCCCAGCGGGGGAGCACAGATACGCAGTATTTT. This chain connects TRBV6-4 to TRBJ2-3, with 8 bases lining up with TRBD2. The length of the CDR3 is 15 residues. Germline CDR1 and CDR2: MRHNA and SNTAGT. With 4 bases clipped from V and 0 bases from J, the junction kept 3 bases outside the gene matches.

CDR3 sequence reads: CASRAGGNNSPLHF. The CDR3 nucleotides are TGTGCCAGCAGAGCAGGGGGCAATAATTCACCCCTCCACTTT. The chain recombines TRBV6-5 with TRBJ1-6; 8 nucleotides line up with TRBD1. The CDR3 spans 14 residues. Germline loops: CDR1 MNHEY, CDR2 SVGAGI. Germline trimming cut 6 bases from V and 5 bases from J; bases unmatched to any gene: 3.

This rearrangement joins TRBV25-1 to TRBJ1-6; 9 bases are a match to TRBD1. Germline V CDR1 and CDR2: MGHDK, SYGVNS. The CDR3 has 14 residues. Unmatched junction bases numbered 4, after V lost 4 bases and J lost 9 bases. The CDR3 bases are TGTGCCAGCAGTGGGGGACAGGGAGGTTCACCCCTCCACTTT. Translation gives CASSGGQGGSPLHF.

This chain links TRBV7-2 with TRBJ2-1, with TRBD1 matching 7 bases. V dropped 4 bases and J dropped 9; count of bases not matched to a gene: 15. CDR1 SGHTA and CDR2 FQGNSA come from the germline V gene. The CDR3 contains 16 residues. CDR3 sequence reads: CASSWYRGYRSAEQFF. The CDR3 nucleotides are TGTGCCAGCAGCTGGTACAGGGGTTATCGAAGTGCTGAGCAGTTCTTC.

This chain uses TRBV29-1 with TRBJ2-3; weak D call: TRBD1 (6 bases). Trimming removed 7 bases at V and 0 bases at J, with 11 bases between. CDR1 and CDR2 from the germline V gene are SQVTM and ANQGSEA. The CDR3 sequence is 13 residues long. The CDR3 DNA sequence: TGCAGCGCTGGGACACGAAGCACAGATACGCAGTATTTT. It is translated as CSAGTRSTDTQYF.

The rearrangement joins TRBV11-3 to TRBJ2-7; no clear D gene. Germline V gene lookup returns CDR1 SGHNT and CDR2 YENEEA. V dropped 6 bases and J dropped 0 bases, with 9 bases sitting between them. The CDR3 runs 13 residues. The CDR3 here is CASSIRGSYEQYF. CDR3 nucleotides: TGTGCCAGCAGTATCCGCGGCTCCTACGAGCAGTACTTC.

V gene TRBV5-1 combines with J gene TRBJ2-7; 9 positions agree with TRBD1. The V segment lost 6 bases and the J segment 0 bases; nucleotides outside the gene matches: 1. The CDR3 runs 13 residues. Germline CDR1 is SGHRS and CDR2 is YFSETQ. The CDR3 nucleotides read TGCGCCAGCAAGACAGGGGGCTCCTACGAGCAGTACTTC. This codes for CASKTGGSYEQYF.

This clone was seen many times. The chain is built from TRBV6-5 and TRBJ2-5, with D perhaps TRBD1 (6 bases). The V end was cut by 7 bases, the J end by 2 bases, with 8 bases between. The germline gives CDR1 MNHEY, CDR2 SVGAGI. CDR3 length: 12 amino acids. CDR3 DNA: TGTGCCAGCACTGGACAGCAAGAGACCCAGTACTTC. Translation gives CASTGQQETQYF.

The gene calls are TRBV2 and TRBJ2-1; 15 bases agree with TRBD2. The germline V gene has CDR1 SNHLY and CDR2 FYNNEI. With 5 bases clipped from V and 4 bases from J, the junction kept 9 bases outside the gene matches. The CDR3 is made up of 18 amino acids. CDR3 in amino acids: CASSTPRTSGGDYNEQFF. In nucleotides, the CDR3 is TGTGCCAGCAGTACCCCCCGGACTAGCGGGGGGGATTACAATGAGCAGTTCTTC. Full variable domain (outside the CDR3, taken from reference TRBV2 and TRBJ2-1): EPEVTQTPSHQVTQMGQEVILRCVPISNHLYFYWYRQILGQKVEFLVSFYNNEISEKSEIFDDQFSVERPDGSNFTLKIRSTKLEDSAMYFCASSTPRTSGGDYNEQFFGPGTRLTVL.

The chain uses TRBV30 and TRBJ1-2; 7 nucleotides match TRBD1. Germline V gene data show CDR1 as GTSNPN and CDR2 as SVGIG (reference sequence). V shed 7 bases and J 1 base; nucleotides not matched to a gene: 3. The CDR3 spans 12 residues. The CDR3 region has the DNA TGTGCCTCCCGGGACAGTAACTATGGCTACACCTTC. Translated, it gives CASRDSNYGYTF.

This chain links TRBV6-1 with TRBJ2-3; 8 nucleotides agree with TRBD2. J was trimmed by 0 bases and V by 7 bases; bases with no gene match: 6. The CDR3 extends over 15 amino acids. Looked up from germline, CDR1 is MNHNS and CDR2 is SASEGT. The CDR3 DNA reads TGTGCCAGCACTGCAAGCGGGGGAAGCACAGATACGCAGTATTTT. Its protein product is CASTASGGSTDTQYF.

V usage is TRBV6-1 and J usage is TRBJ2-7; TRBD1 might be the D (6 bases). Germline values: CDR1 MNHNS, CDR2 SASEGT. Trimming cost V 1 base and J 0 bases, with 10 bases left between them. This CDR3 is 15 amino acids long. The CDR3 sequence: CASSEVDRYSYEQYF. In DNA, the CDR3 is TGTGCCAGCAGTGAAGTCGACAGGTACTCCTACGAGCAGTACTTC.

Only a few counts were recorded for this clone. The chain carries TRBV18 and TRBJ2-7, with D perhaps matching TRBD1 (6 bases). Trimming left V 0 bases short and J 3 bases short, with 9 bases between. The CDR3 loop spans 14 amino acids. Looked up from germline, CDR1 is KGHSH and CDR2 is LQKENI. CDR3 in amino acids: CASSPPGQSYEQYF. The CDR3 DNA sequence: TGTGCCAGCTCACCACCCGGACAGAGCTACGAGCAGTACTTC.

This rearrangement joins TRBV28 to TRBJ1-6; TRBD1 agrees at 7 bases. This CDR3 contains 17 residues. After removal of 5 bases from V and 6 bases from J, the junction contained 13 bases not matched to a gene. CDR1 and CDR2 from the germline V gene are MDHEN and SYDVKM. CDR3 residues: CASSAGTERVGNSPLHF. CDR3 coding DNA: TGTGCCAGCAGTGCCGGGACAGAAAGGGTGGGTAATTCACCCCTCCACTTT. Complete variable domain (other parts from reference TRBV28 and TRBJ1-6): DVKVTQSSRYLVKRTGEKVFLECVQDMDHENMFWYRQDPGLGLRLIYFSYDVKMKEKGDIPEGYSVSREKKERFSLILESASTNQTSMYLCASSAGTERVGNSPLHFGNGTRLTVT.

This clone turned up a few times. The chain joins TRBV19 to TRBJ1-3; 9 bases fit TRBD1. The trim removed 5 bases at V and 0 bases at J, leaving 8 bases unmatched. CDR3 length: 17 residues. The germline V gene has CDR1 LNHDA and CDR2 SQIVND (reference sequence). Here the CDR3 DNA reads TGTGCCAGTAGTCCCAGACAGGGGGATAACTCTGGAAACACCATATATTTT. This codes for CASSPRQGDNSGNTIYF.

The chain recombines TRBV28 with TRBJ1-5; D is uncertain. This CDR3 contains 15 residues. The V gene's germline CDR1 is MDHEN and CDR2 SYDVKM. Trimming stripped 6 bases from V and 3 bases from J, with 15 bases between. The CDR3 coding sequence is TGTGCCAGCAGCCAGGCGCTACAGCACAATCAGCCCCAGCATTTT. It is translated as CASSQALQHNQPQHF.

This rearrangement joins TRBV29-1 to TRBJ2-5; unclear D gene. V was pared by 0 bases and J by 4 bases, with 12 bases between. The CDR3 is made up of 14 amino acids. Germline CDR1 and CDR2: SQVTM and ANQGSEA. The CDR3 protein is CSVEDLNQAETQYF. The CDR3 region has the DNA TGCAGCGTTGAAGATCTTAACCAGGCAGAGACCCAGTACTTC.

DNA for the CDR3: TGTGCCAGCATCCCACGGGGAGGCTTTCACGAGCAGTACTTC. This sequence encodes CASIPRGGFHEQYF. The chain joins TRBV7-9 to TRBJ2-7; TRBD2 might be the D (6 bases). The CDR3 has 14 residues. The V gene lost 7 bases and the J gene lost 5 bases, with 18 bases spanning the gap. Germline lookup yields CDR1 SEHNR and CDR2 FQNEAQ (reference sequence). The full variable domain, completed using reference TRBV7-9 and TRBJ2-7, is DTGVSQNPRHKITKRGQNVTFRCDPISEHNRLYWYRQTLGQGPEFLTYFQNEAQLEKSRLLSDRFSAERPKGSFSTLEIQRTEQGDSAMYLCASIPRGGFHEQYFGPGTRLTVT.